The clone carrying this TCR beta chain was detected a few times. This entry comes from a study of T cells in Graves' hyperthyroidism and ophthalmopathy. CDR1 and CDR2 from the germline V gene are DFQATT and SNEGSKA (reference sequence). The CDR3 spans 11 residues. V was trimmed by 5 bases and J by 2 bases, leaving 7 bases between them. Amplified TCR beta CDR3 regions derived from RNA transcripts. Researchers ran a first-round RT-PCR on the TCR CDR3 using the HTBI primer set. TCRdb used MiXCR to reprocess the multiplex PCR reads, holding one entry per CDR3 protein. The table includes 250,000 to 300,000 distinct CDR3 sequences, roughly a fifth detected once.

The clonotype was recovered from a man in his fifties with Graves' ophthalmopathy. Sequenced: blood. The rearrangement joins TRBV20-1 to TRBJ2-7, with D perhaps TRBD1 (5 bases). This CDR3 reads CSALDTYEQYF. CDR3 sequence (DNA): TGCAGTGCTCTGGACACCTACGAGCAGTACTTC.